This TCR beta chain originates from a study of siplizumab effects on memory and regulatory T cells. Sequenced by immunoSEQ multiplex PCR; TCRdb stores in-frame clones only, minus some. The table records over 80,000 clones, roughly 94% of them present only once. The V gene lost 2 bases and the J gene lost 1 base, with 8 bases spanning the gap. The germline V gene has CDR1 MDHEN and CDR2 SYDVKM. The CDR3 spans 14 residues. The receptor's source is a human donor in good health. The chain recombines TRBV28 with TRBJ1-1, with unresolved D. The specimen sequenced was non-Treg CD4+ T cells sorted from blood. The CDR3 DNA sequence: TGTGCCAGCAGTTTAGGTGTTCCGAACACTGAAGCTTTCTTT. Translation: CASSLGVPNTEAFF.